This section outlines one T cell receptor beta chain sequence together with its context. The target antigen is unknown. These data are taken from a study of siplizumab effects on memory and regulatory T cells. Per sample, some 90,000 TCR templates were assayed. The assay was immunoSEQ multiplex PCR, and TCRdb's table has in-frame clones only and misses some. Here the sample spans about 82,000 clones, roughly 89% being singletons. Overall study findings and caveats: Siplizumab significantly brought down the alloreactive sequences that trace back to unstimulated CD4+ memory cells. Naive T cells seemed more diverse than memory cells; they also seemed major alloresponse contributors.

Material: Tregs sorted from blood. This TCR derives from a human donor in good health.

The CDR3 reads CASSLGLENTGELFF. CDR3 bases: TGTGCCAGCAGCCTGGGACTGGAAAACACCGGGGAGCTGTTTTTT. The J gene is TRBJ2-2, the V gene TRBV5-4; tentatively, D is TRBD2 (6 bases). Trimming cost V 4 bases and J 2 bases, with 12 bases left between them. Germline CDR1 is SGHNT and CDR2 is YYREEE (reference sequence). The CDR3 sequence is 15 residues long.